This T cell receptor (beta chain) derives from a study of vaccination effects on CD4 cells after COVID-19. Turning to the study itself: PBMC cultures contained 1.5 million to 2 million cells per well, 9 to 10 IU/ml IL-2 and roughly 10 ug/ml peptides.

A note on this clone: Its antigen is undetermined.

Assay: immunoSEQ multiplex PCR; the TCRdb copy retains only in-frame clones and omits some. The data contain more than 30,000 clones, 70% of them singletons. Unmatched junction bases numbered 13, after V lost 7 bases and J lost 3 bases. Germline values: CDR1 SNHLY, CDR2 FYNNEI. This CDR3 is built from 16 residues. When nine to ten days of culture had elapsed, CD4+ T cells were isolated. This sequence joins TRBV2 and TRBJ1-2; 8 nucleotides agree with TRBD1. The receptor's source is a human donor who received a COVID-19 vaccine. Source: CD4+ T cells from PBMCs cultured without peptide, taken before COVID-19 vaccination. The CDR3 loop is CASTLRTGFGDYGYTF. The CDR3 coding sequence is TGTGCCAGCACTCTAAGGACAGGGTTTGGGGACTATGGCTACACCTTC. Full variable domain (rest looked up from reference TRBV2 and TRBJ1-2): EPEVTQTPSHQVTQMGQEVILRCVPISNHLYFYWYRQILGQKVEFLVSFYNNEISEKSEIFDDQFSVERPDGSNFTLKIRSTKLEDSAMYFCASTLRTGFGDYGYTFGSGTRLTVV.